These 8 T cell receptor beta chains were all obtained from the same sample, sequenced in a study of OX40 agonist ivuxolimab in advanced cancers. The protocol was immunoSEQ multiplex PCR, while the TCRdb copy is restricted to in-frame clones and leaves out a portion. The table lists 25,000 to 35,000 clones, 60% to 75% of them singletons. The sequenced sample was CD4+ or CD8+ T cells sorted from blood, obtained in a trial of the OX40 agonist ivuxolimab. The receptors were sampled from an adult with an advanced solid tumor such as melanoma, head and neck, liver or kidney cancer.

The CDR3 is CASSDIGRGLSQPQHF. CDR3 DNA sequence: TGCGCCAGCAGTGACATCGGCAGGGGATTATCTCAGCCCCAGCATTTT. The V and J genes are TRBV10-2 and TRBJ1-5; maybe TRBD1 (6 bases). The CDR3 consists of 16 residues. Per the germline V gene, CDR1 is WSHSY and CDR2 is SAAADI. V was clipped by 3 bases and J by 6 bases, with 18 bases between them.

This chain connects TRBV21-1 to TRBJ2-3; the table gives TRBD2 as D, unverified against the DNA. TRBV21-1 constitutes a pseudogene. The CDR3 spans 17 residues. CDR3 in DNA: TGTGCCAGCAGCACCGGGACTCCTCCGGTTAGCACAGATACGCAGTATTTT. Protein sequence: CASSTGTPPVSTDTQYF.

The chain couples TRBV19 to TRBJ1-5; maybe TRBD1 (5 bases). CDR3 length equals 15 residues. Germline lookup yields CDR1 LNHDA and CDR2 SQIVND (reference sequence). Trimming removed 3 bases at V and 5 bases at J, with 14 bases between. CDR3 DNA sequence: TGTGCCAGTAGTATTGGTGGTGGGGGTTATCAGCCCCAGCATTTT. It encodes CASSIGGGGYQPQHF. Drawing the rest from reference TRBV19 and TRBJ1-5, the complete variable domain is DGGITQSPKYLFRKEGQNVTLSCEQNLNHDAMYWYRQDPGQGLRLIYYSQIVNDFQKGDIAEGYSVSREKKESFPLTVTSAQKNPTAFYLCASSIGGGGYQPQHFGDGTRLSIL.

V gene TRBV15 combines with J gene TRBJ2-7; D perhaps matches TRBD1 (6 bases). Trimming left V 3 bases short and J 4 bases short, with 16 bases between. Germline V CDR1 and CDR2: LNHNV, YYDKDF (reference sequence). The CDR3 is 15 amino acids. The CDR3 sequence: CATSRGDRFGYEQYV. In DNA form, the CDR3 reads TGTGCCACCAGCAGGGGAGACAGGTTTGGATACGAGCAGTACGTC.

The chain recombines TRBV7-2 with TRBJ1-2, with D hard to call. The V gene's germline CDR1 is SGHTA and CDR2 FQGNSA. The CDR3 loop spans 13 amino acids. V gave up 1 base and J gave up 5 bases, with 8 bases separating them. The CDR3 protein is CASSLGGQYGYTF. For the CDR3, the DNA is TGTGCCAGCAGCTTAGGAGGCCAGTATGGCTACACCTTC.

This clone was seen more than once but under ten times. V gene TRBV7-2 combines with J gene TRBJ1-6; 8 nucleotides align to TRBD1. V trimming: 5 bases; J trimming: 12 bases; junction bases outside the gene matches: 9. The CDR3 totals 14 residues. Germline V gene sequence: CDR1 SGHTA, CDR2 FQGNSA. CDR3: CASSPPPGGIPLHF. The CDR3 coding sequence is TGTGCCAGCAGCCCGCCTCCAGGGGGCATACCCCTCCACTTT. The full variable domain, with the rest looked up from reference TRBV7-2 and TRBJ1-6, is GAGVSQSPSNKVTEKGKDVELRCDPISGHTALYWYRQSLGQGLEFLIYFQGNSAPDKSGLPSDRFSAERTGGSVSTLTIQRTQQEDSAVYLCASSPPPGGIPLHFGNGTRLTVT.

There are a few counts of this clone. The chain combines TRBV5-6 with TRBJ1-2; possibly TRBD1 for D (6 bases). Germline-derived CDR1 and CDR2 are SGHDT and YYEEEE. Trimming stripped 4 bases from V and 4 bases from J, with 14 bases between. This CDR3 has 14 residues. The CDR3 reads CASSPRGGGYGYTF. The DNA of the CDR3 is TGTGCCAGCAGCCCACGGGGAGGGGGCTATGGCTACACCTTC.

This clone was seen a handful of times. The chain combines TRBV25-1 with TRBJ2-6, with D hard to call. Germline values: CDR1 MGHDK, CDR2 SYGVNS. The V and J ends lost 5 bases and 0 bases respectively, with 14 bases between them. The CDR3 loop spans 17 amino acids. The CDR3 sequence: CASSPEIGDSGANVLTF. Written as DNA, the CDR3 is TGTGCCAGCAGTCCTGAAATTGGGGACTCTGGGGCCAACGTCCTGACTTTC.